This TCR beta chain was documented in a study of cytomegalovirus exposure and HLA in healthy donors. Regarding the study as a whole: Association of 16,951 TCR beta sequences with HLA alleles was found at 0.05 false discovery rate in a later analysis. For most TCR sequences rarity was the rule, although some public TCRs occurred in many donors. Later analysis demonstrated an association between a missense DCLRE1C variant and TCR beta V- and J-gene trimming.

The PCR had 60 Vbeta and 13 Jbeta primers. Produced via immunoSEQ multiplex PCR; TCRdb's table is partial and in-frame only. Its table lists about 120,000 clones. Trimming pared 5 bases from V and 3 bases from J, leaving 8 bases between. The CDR3 loop spans 12 amino acids. Germline V gene lookup returns CDR1 MNHEY and CDR2 SVGAGI. A remark on this clone: What it binds is not known.

The sequenced material came from PBMCs. The genes are TRBV6-5 and TRBJ2-7, with D perhaps matching TRBD2 (5 bases). The TCR originated in a woman between 40 and 50 years old in good health and CMV-seropositive. The CDR3 loop is CASSRGNYEQYF. The DNA of the CDR3 is TGTGCCAGCAGTCGAGGGAACTACGAGCAGTACTTC.